Only a few counts were recorded for the clone carrying this TCR beta chain. This entry comes from a study of sequential checkpoint blockade in melanoma. Here immunoSEQ multiplex PCR was the method, and the copy in TCRdb shows in-frame clones only, minus some. The sample consists of several thousand clones, about three fifths of them appearing once. Treatment in this sample: randomized to nivolumab then ipilimumab (arm A) or the reverse (arm B). The length of the CDR3 is 13 residues. Looked up from germline, CDR1 is SGHTA and CDR2 is FQGNSA. Losses at the gene ends were 2 bases for V and 3 bases for J; bases not matched to a gene: 1.

The chain combines TRBV7-2 with TRBJ2-7; 7 bases are a match to TRBD1. The input for sequencing was CD8+ T cells sorted from blood (inferred from file names), taken from a patient given nivolumab and ipilimumab in sequence. The sequence derives from a human patient with melanoma. Some clones in this sample may be carry-over from other donors' samples. This CDR3 is CASSLNRGYEQYF. The CDR3 nucleotides are TGTGCCAGCAGCTTAAACAGGGGCTACGAGCAGTACTTC.